One and the same sample provided the 9 T cell receptor beta chains below, sequenced in a study of vaccination and CD4 T cells after COVID-19. Treatment noted: roughly nine-day PBMC culture with coronavirus spike peptide pools or control peptides (ViraFEST assay). Pre-COVID-19 pandemic sampling (2011-2018) yielded the unexposed donor's CD4+ T cells. These receptors' targets are unknown. Sequencing of cultured CD4+ T cell DNA used the Oncomine TCR Beta short-read assay. TCRdb fed the PCR reads into MiXCR, producing one record per CDR3 protein. Found here are 4,000 or so distinct CDR3 sequences, 35% to 40% of them singletons; the top ten hold about 40%. The specimen sequenced was CD4+ T cells from blood, cultured in vitro. The receptor source for this set is a human donor in good health.

A remark on this clonotype: At one end, the junction sequence differs from germline, possibly due to a read error. The chain is built from TRBV7-3 and TRBJ2-3; TRBD2 matches at 10 bases. The germline V gene encodes CDR1 SGHTA and CDR2 FQGTGA. CDR3 length: 15 amino acids. The CDR3, as DNA: TGTGCCAGCAGTCGGACTAGCGGACGCACGGATACGCAGTATTTT. Translated, it gives CASSRTSGRTDTQYF. Variable domain in full (rest from reference TRBV7-3 and TRBJ2-3): GAGVSQTPSNKVTEKGKYVELRCDPISGHTALYWYRQSLGQGPEFLIYFQGTGAADDSGLPNDRFFAVRPEGSVSTLKIQRTERGDSAVYLCASSRTSGRTDTQYFGPGTRLTVL.

A note on this clonotype: An end of the junction does not agree with germline; a read error may underlie this. The gene calls are TRBV19 and TRBJ1-1; tentative D call: TRBD1 (5 bases). CDR3 size: 13 residues. Germline-derived CDR1 and CDR2 are LNHDA and SQIVND (reference sequence). For the CDR3, the DNA is TGTGCCAGTAGTATAGCGAAGGGGACTGAAGCTCTCTTT. Translated, it gives CASSIAKGTEALF.

V and J are TRBV4-2 and TRBJ1-2; D not resolved. Germline loops: CDR1 LGHNA, CDR2 YNFKEQ. The CDR3 length is 15 residues. Deletions cut 0 bases from V and 3 bases from J, with 11 bases between. CDR3 loop: CASSQESQEYYGYTF. For the CDR3, the DNA is TGTGCCAGCAGCCAAGAAAGCCAAGAATACTATGGCTACACCTTC.

The chain couples TRBV27 to TRBJ1-2, with 11 bases identical to TRBD1. Unmatched junction bases numbered 9, after V lost 2 bases and J lost 4 bases. The CDR3 runs to 17 residues. CDR1 and CDR2 (germline): MNHEY, SMNVEV (reference sequence). This chain's CDR3 is CASSLKGQGVSGYGYTF. CDR3 nucleotides: TGTGCCAGCAGTTTAAAGGGACAGGGGGTTTCTGGCTATGGCTACACCTTC.

The chain carries TRBV2 and TRBJ2-2; D perhaps matches TRBD2 (5 bases). Germline V gene data show CDR1 as SNHLY and CDR2 as FYNNEI. Trimming removed 6 bases from V and 6 bases from J, with 14 bases in between. This CDR3 region has 14 residues. The CDR3 protein is CASREDERPGELFF. The CDR3 DNA follows: TGTGCCAGCAGGGAGGACGAGAGACCCGGGGAGCTGTTTTTT. Combining the CDR3 with reference TRBV2 and TRBJ2-2 gives the whole variable domain EPEVTQTPSHQVTQMGQEVILRCVPISNHLYFYWYRQILGQKVEFLVSFYNNEISEKSEIFDDQFSVERPDGSNFTLKIRSTKLEDSAMYFCASREDERPGELFFGEGSRLTVL.

V gene TRBV20-1 combines with J gene TRBJ1-1, with unresolved D. The ends were cut back, 7 bases at V and 0 bases at J, with 9 bases in the middle. The CDR3 is 12 amino acids. Germline values: CDR1 DFQATT, CDR2 SNEGSKA (reference sequence). For the CDR3, the DNA is TGCAGTGGGAGGAGTATGAACACTGAAGCTTTCTTT. It translates to CSGRSMNTEAFF.

The chain is built from TRBV6-1 and TRBJ1-2, with D maybe TRBD1 (6 bases). The CDR3 is made up of 11 amino acids. V lost 7 bases and J 8 bases, leaving 11 bases between the germline ends. Per the germline V gene, CDR1 is MNHNS and CDR2 is SASEGT. The CDR3 spells CASTGQRGYTF. The CDR3 nucleotides are TGTGCCAGCACCGGACAGCGGGGCTACACCTTC.

V usage is TRBV20-1 and J usage is TRBJ2-7; 10 bases are a match to TRBD2. V gave up 3 bases and J gave up 7 bases; unmatched junction bases: 9. The CDR3 is 14 residues long. CDR1 DFQATT and CDR2 SNEGSKA come from the germline V gene (reference sequence). In DNA form, the CDR3 reads TGCAGTGCTAGGGGATCGCTAGCGGGGGATGAGCAGTACTTC. This translates into CSARGSLAGDEQYF.

V and J are TRBV12-5 and TRBJ2-5, with D uncertain. Trimming removed 7 bases from V and 4 bases from J, with 7 bases in between. The CDR3 length is 11 residues. Germline CDR1 and CDR2: LGHNT and FRNRAP. In DNA form, the CDR3 reads TGTGCTAGTGCCAAAACAGAGACCCAGTACTTC. Translating it yields CASAKTETQYF.